This T cell receptor beta chain was found in a study of cytomegalovirus exposure and HLA in healthy donors. Amplification used 60 Vbeta primers and 13 Jbeta primers. The repertoire was sequenced with immunoSEQ multiplex PCR; TCRdb's copy has only in-frame clones and lacks some. The sample lists under 200,000 clones; approximately 80% were seen once. The V gene lost 0 bases and the J gene lost 1 base, with 7 bases spanning the gap. Per germline, CDR1 SGHRS and CDR2 YFSETQ. The CDR3 extends over 15 amino acids. Broader study findings: In vitro testing confirmed a few CMV-associated chains as specific for CMV antigens. CMV serostatus alone was available as immune exposure information.

As to this clone: Antigen specificity is unknown.

This sequence was found in a male donor in good health and CMV-seropositive. The rearrangement links TRBV5-1 to TRBJ2-2; weak D call: TRBD1 (5 bases). Input material: PBMCs. CDR3 residues: CASSLDQGNTGELFF. CDR3 bases: TGCGCCAGCAGCTTGGATCAGGGGAACACCGGGGAGCTGTTTTTT.